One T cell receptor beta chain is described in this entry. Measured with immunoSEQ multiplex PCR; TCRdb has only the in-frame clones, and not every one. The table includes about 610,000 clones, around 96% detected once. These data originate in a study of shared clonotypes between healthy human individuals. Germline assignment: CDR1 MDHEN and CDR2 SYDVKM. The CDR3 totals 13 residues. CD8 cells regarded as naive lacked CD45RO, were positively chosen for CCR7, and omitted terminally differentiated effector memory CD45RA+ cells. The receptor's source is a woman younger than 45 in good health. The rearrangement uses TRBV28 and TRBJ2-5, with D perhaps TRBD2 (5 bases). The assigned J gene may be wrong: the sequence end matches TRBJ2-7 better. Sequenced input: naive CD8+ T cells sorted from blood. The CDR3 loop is CASSGRGEYEQYF. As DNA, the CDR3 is TGTGCCAGCAGTGGCCGGGGAGAGTACGAGCAGTACTTC.